This is a list of T cell receptor beta chains from one sample in a study of identical twins. Each CDR3 protein is one row after TCRdb ran MiXCR on the 5' RACE reads. The profile shows 1.5 million or so distinct CDR3 sequences, less than 35% of them singletons. Source material: cord blood. The receptors were gathered from a newborn girl in good health. Each CDR3 is given with its conserved first and last residue. The D gene is left open where the match is weak. Clone size is given for some rows only: seen once, a few or many times, or a class if the clone is expanded.

J	V	size	D	DNA	CDR3
TRBJ2-1	TRBV5-1	many	TRBD2	TGCGCCAGCGATGACGGGGGGGCCCTTTCTAATGAGCAGTTCTTC	CASDDGGALSNEQFF
TRBJ1-1	TRBV20-1	once	NA	TGCAGTGCTAGTAAACCCCCGACAAACACTGAAGCTTTCTTT	CSASKPPTNTEAFF
TRBJ1-4	TRBV6-1	NA	NA	TGTGCCAGCAGTGAAGTAAGGGCTGTTTCTCTTAATGAAAAACTGTTTTTT	CASSEVRAVSLNEKLFF
TRBJ1-5	TRBV6-5	NA	NA	TGTGCCAGCAGAGCCACAGGGAGGCCTATCAATCAGCCCCAGCATTTT	CASRATGRPINQPQHF
TRBJ2-4	TRBV20-1	few	TRBD1	TGCAGTGCTAGGTGGACAGGGTCTGCCAAAAACATTCAGTACTTC	CSARWTGSAKNIQYF
TRBJ2-7	TRBV9	few	NA	TGTGCCAGCAGCGTAGGAATTCAGGGCGAGCAGTACTTC	CASSVGIQGEQYF
TRBJ1-6	TRBV6-6	few	NA	TGTGCCAGCAGGCCGATCCTTTCCGGCTATAATTCACCCCTCCACTTT	CASRPILSGYNSPLHF
TRBJ1-1	TRBV7-9	few	NA	TGTGCCAGCAGCTTCCTATCGGGGCAGGCCCTCATGAACACTGAAGCTTTCTTT	CASSFLSGQALMNTEAFF
TRBJ1-3	TRBV7-9	few	NA	TGTGCCAGCAGCTTAGGCTTGGAGGCGACGGACTCTGGAAACACCATATATTTT	CASSLGLEATDSGNTIYF
TRBJ2-1	TRBV7-2	few	TRBD2	TGTGCCAGCAGCTCGTATTCTAGCGGGAGTGATGAGCAGTTCTTC	CASSSYSSGSDEQFF
TRBJ2-1	TRBV28	NA	TRBD2	TGTGCCAGCAGCCAGATTAGTCGACTAGCGGGAGTTGACAATGAGCAGTTCTTC	CASSQISRLAGVDNEQFF
TRBJ2-1	TRBV12-3/TRBV12-4	NA	NA	TGTGCCAGCAGTTTTACCAGGGACACTGAGCAGTTCTTC	CASSFTRDTEQFF
TRBJ2-5	TRBV5-6	NA	NA	TGTGCCAGCAGCTTTGGACACTACCAAGAGACCCAGTACTTC	CASSFGHYQETQYF
TRBJ1-2	TRBV4-2	NA	NA	TGTGCCAGCAGCCAAGAGGGGCAGGGAGCCACTAACTATGGCTACACCTTC	CASSQEGQGATNYGYTF
TRBJ2-7	TRBV2	NA	NA	TGTGCCAGCAGTGAAAGCCTAGTACTCGAGCAGTACTTC	CASSESLVLEQYF
TRBJ2-7	TRBV24-1	NA	NA	TGTGCCACCAGTTCTGGGGGGGCCCCGGGCAATGAGCAGTACTTC	CATSSGGAPGNEQYF